The present entry profiles one T cell receptor beta chain with its context. Its matching antigen is unknown. This entry belongs to a study of cytomegalovirus exposure and HLA in healthy donors. Notes on the study in general: The later analysis indicated that the majority of CMV-associated TCR beta chains appeared HLA-restricted. V segments that were indistinguishable, TRBV6-2 and TRBV6-3 among them, were omitted from analysis.

Use of 60 Vbeta and 13 Jbeta primers characterized the PCR. The data were produced by immunoSEQ multiplex PCR, yet TCRdb's version contains in-frame clones alone and is incomplete. The sample gives roughly 130,000 clones, around 80% of which show up once; 3% is in the top ten. Trimming pared 0 bases from V and 7 bases from J, leaving 10 bases between. The CDR3 runs 14 residues. Looked up from germline, CDR1 is SGHAT and CDR2 is FQNNGV. The J gene is TRBJ2-1, the V gene TRBV11-2, with D unclear. Sequenced material: PBMCs. The clonotype was recovered from a woman aged 18-29 years in good health and CMV-seropositive. CDR3: CASSLDPAANEQFF. For the CDR3, the DNA is TGTGCCAGCAGCTTAGATCCGGCGGCGAATGAGCAGTTCTTC.